One and the same sample provided the 15 T cell receptor beta chains below, sequenced in a study of shared clonotypes between healthy human individuals. Positively selected for CCR7, the CD45RO-negative cells used as naive CD8 cells excluded terminally differentiated effector memory CD45RA+ cells. The table came from immunoSEQ multiplex PCR; TCRdb's copy has only in-frame clones and leaves some out. The sample records some 2 million clones, roughly 95% being singletons. Sequencing was done on a sample of naive CD8+ T cells sorted from blood. The receptor source for this set is a man aged 18 to 29 in good health.

This chain links TRBV4-3 with TRBJ1-2; TRBD1 aligns across 9 bases. Losses at the gene ends were 4 bases for V and 4 bases for J; bases not matched to a gene: 7. The CDR3 has 15 amino acids. CDR1 is LGHNA, CDR2 YSLEER, per germline. The CDR3 coding sequence is TGCGCCAGCAGCCCCGAGGGACAGGGAATCTATGGCTACACCTTC. This codes for CASSPEGQGIYGYTF.

The rearrangement links TRBV4-3 to TRBJ2-2; TRBD1 matches 8 bases. V shed 0 bases, J shed 6 bases, and the junction held 0 bases outside the gene matches. In germline, CDR1 is LGHNA, CDR2 YSLEER. The CDR3 is 14 amino acids. CDR3 amino acids: CASSQEQGAGELFF. In nucleotides, the CDR3 is TGCGCCAGCAGCCAAGAACAGGGGGCCGGGGAGCTGTTTTTT.

The V call is TRBV6-5, the J call TRBJ2-5; D call uncertain. CDR1 and CDR2 from the germline V gene are MNHEY and SVGAGI. Trimming took 4 bases from V and 0 from J, leaving 12 bases between them. This CDR3 comprises 15 residues. CDR3 nucleotides: TGTGCCAGCAGTTTCCTACCGGTCTACCAAGAGACCCAGTACTTC. Residues: CASSFLPVYQETQYF.

The chain links TRBV10-1 to TRBJ1-1; 7 positions match TRBD1. The germline V gene has CDR1 WNHNN and CDR2 SYGVQD (reference sequence). After removal of 1 base from V and 7 bases from J, the junction contained 3 bases not matched to a gene. CDR3 length: 13 residues. CDR3 protein: CASSEFPGGEAFF. As DNA, the CDR3 is TGCGCCAGCAGTGAGTTCCCAGGGGGTGAAGCTTTCTTT.

The rearrangement uses TRBV2 and TRBJ1-6; no firm D call. This CDR3 region has 18 residues. Germline values: CDR1 SNHLY, CDR2 FYNNEI. V lost 0 bases to trimming and J lost 4 bases, with 16 bases between them. CDR3 protein: CASSEAQSYPQYNSPLHF. The CDR3 coding sequence is TGTGCCAGCAGTGAAGCGCAATCGTATCCACAGTATAATTCACCCCTCCACTTT. Supplemented by reference TRBV2 and TRBJ1-6, the full variable domain reads EPEVTQTPSHQVTQMGQEVILRCVPISNHLYFYWYRQILGQKVEFLVSFYNNEISEKSEIFDDQFSVERPDGSNFTLKIRSTKLEDSAMYFCASSEAQSYPQYNSPLHFGNGTRLTVT.

The gene calls are TRBV6-5 and TRBJ2-2; D gene ambiguous. The germline gives CDR1 MNHEY, CDR2 SVGAGI. The CDR3 has 16 amino acids. Trimming cost V 0 bases and J 4 bases, with 12 bases left between them. CDR3 bases: TGTGCCAGCAGTTACTCAATTGAAAGTATCACCGGGGAGCTGTTTTTT. Its translation: CASSYSIESITGELFF.

Points on this clone: This same CDR3 is encoded by further DNA sequences in the sample. V is TRBV11-2 and J is TRBJ2-7, with D perhaps matching TRBD1 or TRBD2 (5 bases each). CDR1 and CDR2 (germline): SGHAT, FQNNGV. There are 12 residues in the CDR3. With 5 bases removed from V and 3 bases from J, the gap between germline ends came to 8 bases. The CDR3 region is CASSPGGYEQYF. CDR3 coding DNA: TGTGCCAGCAGCCCTGGGGGCTACGAGCAGTACTTC.

The CDR3 here is CASSFRSGGYEQYF. CDR3 DNA sequence: TGTGCCAGCAGCTTTCGGTCAGGGGGCTACGAGCAGTACTTC. The chain links TRBV11-2 to TRBJ2-7, with 7 bases fitting TRBD1. Germline CDR1 is SGHAT and CDR2 is FQNNGV. Trimming at V came to 3 bases and at J to 3 bases, leaving 5 bases not matched to a gene. The CDR3 runs to 14 residues.

With respect to this clone: Other DNA sequences in the same sample also yield this CDR3. This chain uses TRBV27 with TRBJ2-2; 8 nucleotides align to TRBD1. V lost 2 bases, J lost 0 bases, and 2 bases stayed unmatched. The CDR3 has 16 amino acids. CDR1 is MNHEY and CDR2 is SMNVEV in the germline V gene (reference sequence). CDR3 sequence reads: CASSLTGGSNTGELFF. In DNA form, the CDR3 reads TGTGCCAGCAGTTTAACAGGGGGGTCGAACACCGGGGAGCTGTTTTTT.

In regard to this clone: One end of the junction varies from germline; a read error may be responsible. The rearrangement uses TRBV7-7 and TRBJ2-7, with 10 positions matching TRBD2. The CDR3 covers 13 residues. The germline V gene has CDR1 SSHAT and CDR2 FNYEAQ (reference sequence). CDR3 in DNA: TGTGCTAGCAGCCTAGCGGGAGAGGGTGAGCAGTACTTC. The encoded protein is CASSLAGEGEQYF.

This chain uses TRBV5-8 with TRBJ1-4, with 9 bases lining up with TRBD1. Germline V CDR1 and CDR2: SGHTS, YDEGEE. The CDR3 is 15 amino acids. V shed 3 bases and J 3 bases; nucleotides not matched to a gene: 3. DNA for the CDR3: TGTGCCAGCAGCTCACAGGGGGCCTCTAATGAAAAACTGTTTTTT. Protein: CASSSQGASNEKLFF.

Worth noting for this clone: At the DNA level, this CDR3 is encoded by other sequences in the same sample as well. The chain is built from TRBV9 and TRBJ2-1, with D unclear. This CDR3 contains 12 residues. The germline V and J ends were trimmed by 0 bases and 5 bases, with 3 bases remaining between them. Germline V CDR1 and CDR2: SGDLS, YYNGEE. The CDR3 loop reads CASSVVHNEQFF. The DNA of the CDR3 is TGTGCCAGCAGCGTAGTTCACAATGAGCAGTTCTTC.

The V gene is TRBV6-5, the J gene TRBJ2-7, with no clear D. The germline CDR1 and CDR2 sequences are MNHEY and SVGAGI. CDR3 length: 15 amino acids. Trimming took off 5 bases at V and 0 bases at J, with 14 bases between the two ends. The CDR3 DNA follows: TGTGCCAGCAGTCCCTATCTGGTCAGCTCCTACGAGCAGTACTTC. It translates to CASSPYLVSSYEQYF.

The gene calls are TRBV4-1 and TRBJ2-3; D gene uncertain. The CDR3 totals 15 residues. Germline V gene lookup returns CDR1 MGHRA and CDR2 YSYEKL. V was pared by 1 base and J by 5 bases, with 13 bases between. CDR3: CASSQAPFSEDTQYF. The CDR3 DNA sequence: TGCGCCAGCAGCCAAGCACCATTTTCGGAAGATACGCAGTATTTT.

The chain is built from TRBV2 and TRBJ2-4; tentative D call: TRBD1 (6 bases). The V end lost 6 bases, the J end lost 1 base, and 16 bases lay between the germline ends. Per germline, CDR1 SNHLY and CDR2 FYNNEI. The CDR3 is 16 residues long. CDR3 nucleotide sequence: TGTGCCAGCAGGGCCAAGGGGGTTTCGGCCAAAAACATTCAGTACTTC. This sequence encodes CASRAKGVSAKNIQYF.